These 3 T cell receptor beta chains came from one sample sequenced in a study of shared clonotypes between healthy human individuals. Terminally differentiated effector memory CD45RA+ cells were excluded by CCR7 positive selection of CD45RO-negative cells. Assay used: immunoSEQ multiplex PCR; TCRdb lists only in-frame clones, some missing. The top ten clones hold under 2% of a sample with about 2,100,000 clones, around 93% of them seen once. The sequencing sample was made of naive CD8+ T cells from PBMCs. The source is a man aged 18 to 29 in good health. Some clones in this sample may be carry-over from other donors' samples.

The CDR3 region has the DNA TGTGCCAGCAGTTCGATTGTTGGTCTGCAGCAGTACTTC. This translates into CASSSIVGLQQYF. This chain joins TRBV7-9 and TRBJ2-7; D is unclear. From germline, CDR1 is SEHNR and CDR2 FQNEAQ (reference sequence). The CDR3 runs to 13 residues. The germline V and J ends were trimmed by 6 bases and 8 bases, with 17 bases remaining between them.

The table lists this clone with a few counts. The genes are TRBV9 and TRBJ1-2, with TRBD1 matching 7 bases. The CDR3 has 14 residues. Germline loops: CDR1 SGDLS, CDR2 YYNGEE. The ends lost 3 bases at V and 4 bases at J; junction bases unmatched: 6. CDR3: CASSATGEAYGYTF. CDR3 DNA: TGTGCCAGCAGCGCTACAGGGGAGGCCTATGGCTACACCTTC.

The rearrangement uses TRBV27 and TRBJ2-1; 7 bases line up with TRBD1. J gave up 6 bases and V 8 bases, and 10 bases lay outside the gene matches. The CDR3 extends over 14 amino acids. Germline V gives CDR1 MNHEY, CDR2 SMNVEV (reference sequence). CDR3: CASGNRDSTNEQFF. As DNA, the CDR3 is TGTGCCAGCGGGAACCGGGACAGCACCAATGAGCAGTTCTTC.